The 16 T cell receptor beta chains listed next were all sequenced from one sample in a study of blood T cell repertoires in COVID-19. Assay used: immunoSEQ multiplex PCR; TCRdb lists only in-frame clones, some missing. The data contain 94,000 or so clones, 88% of them singletons. The sample comprised peripheral blood. These TCRs come from an elderly woman with active COVID-19.

This clone was observed a single time. The rearrangement links TRBV6-2 or TRBV6-3 to TRBJ2-3, with TRBD2 matching over 8 bases. This CDR3 has 18 amino acids. From germline, CDR1 is MNHEY and CDR2 SVGEGT. The V segment lost 2 bases and the J segment 4 bases; nucleotides outside the gene matches: 14. The CDR3 bases are TGTGCCAGCAGTTACCCCCTAACCCCCCAGCGGGAGTCAGATACGCAGTATTTT. It translates to CASSYPLTPQRESDTQYF.

The rearrangement joins TRBV2 to TRBJ2-1; possibly TRBD2 for D (5 bases). Germline lookup yields CDR1 SNHLY and CDR2 FYNNEI. The CDR3 length is 17 residues. Trimming took off 2 bases at V and 0 bases at J, with 14 bases between the two ends. The chain's CDR3 is CASSESGLMSSYNEQFF. DNA for the CDR3: TGTGCCAGCAGTGAATCTGGACTGATGAGCTCCTACAATGAGCAGTTCTTC.

The chain recombines TRBV6-2 or TRBV6-3 with TRBJ1-6; TRBD1 aligns across 8 bases. Trimming took 4 bases from V and 9 from J; bases not matched to a gene: 5. Germline loops: CDR1 MNHEY, CDR2 SVGEGT. CDR3 length equals 14 residues. The CDR3 sequence is CASSWTGFASPLHF. In nucleotides, the CDR3 is TGTGCCAGCAGTTGGACAGGGTTTGCTTCACCCCTCCACTTT.

This chain uses TRBV11-1 with TRBJ2-1, with 9 positions matching TRBD1. The V and J ends lost 5 bases and 4 bases, in that order; junction bases with no gene match: 6. The CDR3 contains 15 residues. Germline V gene lookup returns CDR1 SGHAT and CDR2 FQDESV (reference sequence). CDR3 region: CASSPGTGIYNEQFF. In DNA form, the CDR3 reads TGTGCCAGCAGCCCCGGGACAGGGATTTACAATGAGCAGTTCTTC.

This sequence joins TRBV15 and TRBJ2-1; 12 bases are a match to TRBD1. V lost 4 bases to trimming and J lost 6 bases; unmatched junction nucleotides: 7. This CDR3 is 16 amino acids long. Germline V gives CDR1 LNHNV, CDR2 YYDKDF (reference sequence). The CDR3 DNA sequence: TGTGCCACCAGCACCGGGACAGGGGGCGGGAGCAATGAGCAGTTCTTC. It translates to CATSTGTGGGSNEQFF.

The V gene is TRBV29-1, the J gene TRBJ1-4; no clear D gene. The V gene's germline CDR1 is SQVTM and CDR2 ANQGSEA. Between the trimmed V and J ends, which lost 4 bases and 7 bases, there was a span of 7 bases. The CDR3 covers 11 residues. CDR3 nucleotides: TGCAGCGTTGTAGACGGTGAAAAACTGTTTTTT. This encodes CSVVDGEKLFF.

This chain connects TRBV5-4 to TRBJ2-5; 15 bases fit TRBD2. V was clipped by 4 bases and J by 5 bases; unmatched bases: 15. This CDR3 has 19 amino acids. Germline assignment: CDR1 SGHNT and CDR2 YYREEE (reference sequence). The CDR3 sequence: CASSNYGTSGRRGGETQYF. The CDR3 DNA is TGTGCCAGCAGCAACTACGGGACTAGCGGGAGGAGGGGCGGCGAGACCCAGTACTTC. The full variable domain, rest sourced from reference TRBV5-4 and TRBJ2-5, is ETGVTQSPTHLIKTRGQQVTLRCSSQSGHNTVSWYQQALGQGPQFIFQYYREEENGRGNFPPRFSGLQFPNYSSELNVNALELDDSALYLCASSNYGTSGRRGGETQYFGPGTRLLVL.

The chain carries TRBV5-5 and TRBJ2-7; D uncertain. There are 11 residues in the CDR3. Trimming pared 2 bases from V and 2 bases from J, leaving 2 bases between. Germline V gives CDR1 SGHKS, CDR2 YYEKEE (reference sequence). The CDR3 DNA reads as TGTGCCAGCAGCTTCACCTACGAGCAGTACTTC. Residues: CASSFTYEQYF. The full variable domain, its missing parts supplied by reference TRBV5-5 and TRBJ2-7, is DAGVTQSPTHLIKTRGQQVTLRCSPISGHKSVSWYQQVLGQGPQFIFQYYEKEERGRGNFPDRFSARQFPNYSSELNVNALLLGDSALYLCASSFTYEQYFGPGTRLTVT.

The gene calls are TRBV2 and TRBJ2-7; D gene uncertain. There are 16 residues in the CDR3. Germline CDR1 and CDR2: SNHLY and FYNNEI. The V end was cut by 3 bases, the J end by 2 bases, with 17 bases between. CDR3: CASSDNWSAEAYEQYF. DNA for the CDR3: TGTGCCAGCAGTGACAATTGGAGCGCTGAGGCCTACGAGCAGTACTTC. Together with reference TRBV2 and TRBJ2-7, the CDR3 gives the full variable domain: EPEVTQTPSHQVTQMGQEVILRCVPISNHLYFYWYRQILGQKVEFLVSFYNNEISEKSEIFDDQFSVERPDGSNFTLKIRSTKLEDSAMYFCASSDNWSAEAYEQYFGPGTRLTVT.

The chain links TRBV7-9 to TRBJ2-1, with D possibly being TRBD1 (5 bases). Trimming removed 1 base at V and 10 bases at J, with 17 bases between. The V gene's germline CDR1 is SEHNR and CDR2 FQNEAQ (reference sequence). The CDR3 loop spans 15 amino acids. The DNA for the CDR3 is TGTGCCAGCAGCTTAGGGGCAGGGTATATAGGAGAGCAGTTCTTC. Its translation: CASSLGAGYIGEQFF.

The chain has TRBV5-1 and TRBJ1-5; a possible D gene is TRBD1 (5 bases). V was trimmed by 1 base and J by 5 bases, leaving 7 bases between them. The germline V gene has CDR1 SGHRS and CDR2 YFSETQ. The CDR3 contains 13 residues. CDR3 coding DNA: TGCGCCAGCAGCTTGACAGGCTATCAGCCCCAGCATTTT. It specifies CASSLTGYQPQHF.

This clone showed up just once. The V and J genes are TRBV5-8 and TRBJ2-1; D is possibly TRBD2 (6 bases). The CDR3 runs to 15 residues. The V gene's germline CDR1 is SGHTS and CDR2 YDEGEE. Between the trimmed V and J ends, which lost 0 bases and 10 bases, there was a span of 17 bases. The DNA for the CDR3 is TGTGCCAGCAGCTTGGCACTAGCTGGACGAGAGGAGCAGTTCTTC. Residues: CASSLALAGREEQFF.

This chain connects TRBV28 to TRBJ1-5; D ambiguous. The CDR3 covers 12 residues. Germline V gives CDR1 MDHEN, CDR2 SYDVKM. The germline V and J ends were trimmed by 8 bases and 4 bases, with 9 bases remaining between them. CDR3 residues: CASLDPNQPQHF. The CDR3 DNA sequence: TGTGCCAGCCTAGACCCTAATCAGCCCCAGCATTTT.

The chain uses TRBV7-9 and TRBJ2-1, with 8 bases aligning to TRBD2. The CDR3 is made up of 15 amino acids. The germline CDR1 and CDR2 sequences are SEHNR and FQNEAQ (reference sequence). Germline trimming cut 5 bases from V and 9 bases from J; bases unmatched to any gene: 12. The CDR3 loop is CASSPRAAGDREQFF. DNA for the CDR3: TGTGCCAGCAGCCCTCGGGCAGCGGGAGATCGTGAGCAGTTCTTC.

The chain uses TRBV27 and TRBJ2-7, with D tentatively TRBD1 (6 bases). CDR3 size: 14 residues. Trimming cost V 5 bases and J 2 bases, with 13 bases left between them. Germline V lookup: CDR1 MNHEY, CDR2 SMNVEV (reference sequence). CDR3 region: CASSVGTRTYEQYF. The CDR3, as DNA: TGTGCCAGCAGTGTGGGGACACGAACCTACGAGCAGTACTTC.

The CDR3 sequence: CAIRRAGGTEAFF. In nucleotides, the CDR3 is TGTGCCATCCGCCGGGCAGGGGGCACTGAAGCTTTCTTT. The chain joins TRBV14 to TRBJ1-1; 7 bases map to TRBD1. Trimming removed 10 bases from V and 4 bases from J; junction bases left unmatched: 9. Germline V gene data show CDR1 as SGHDN and CDR2 as FVKESK. The CDR3 runs to 13 residues.